These T cell receptor beta chains were read from a single sample in a study of cytomegalovirus exposure and HLA in healthy donors. Profiled with immunoSEQ multiplex PCR; TCRdb holds only in-frame clones, not every one. The sample holds some 95,000 clones, approximately 71% seen once. What was sequenced was PBMCs. The receptors were sampled from a woman younger than 35 in good health and CMV-seropositive. The CDR3 runs from the conserved cysteine through the conserved F or W. The D gene is left open where the match is weak. Clone size is not always given. Where it is, it says once, few, many or a class for expanded clones.

NA,TRBV27,TRBD1,TRBJ1-6,TGTGCCAGCAGTTTAGGACAGGGCTCCTATAATTCACCCCTCCACTTT,CASSLGQGSYNSPLHF
NA,TRBV16,TRBD1,TRBJ1-1,TGTGCCAGCAGCCAACGATCGACAGGGGACACTGAAGCTTTCTTT,CASSQRSTGDTEAFF
NA,TRBV4-1,TRBD1,TRBJ2-2,TGCGCCAGCAGCCAAGAAACAGGGGCCCCCTCTTCCGGGGAGCTGTTTTTT,CASSQETGAPSSGELFF
NA,TRBV27,TRBD1,TRBJ2-7,TGTGCCAGCAGTCACGGGACAGGGCACTACGAGCAGTACTTC,CASSHGTGHYEQYF
NA,TRBV7-8,TRBD1,TRBJ1-1,TGTGCCAGCAGCATAGGGACAGGCTCGGGGACTGAAGCTTTCTTT,CASSIGTGSGTEAFF
NA,TRBV28,NA,TRBJ2-7,TGTGCCAGCAGTTTTGGGAGCGGCGGGATCCACTACGAGCAGTACTTC,CASSFGSGGIHYEQYF
NA,TRBV2,TRBD1,TRBJ2-2,TGTGCCAGCAGAGGGGACAGAGAGAACACCGGGGAGCTGTTTTTT,CASRGDRENTGELFF
NA,TRBV7-2,TRBD2,TRBJ2-5,TGTGCCAGCAGCTTATGGCGCGGGGGGGACCCACATGAGACCCAGTACTTC,CASSLWRGGDPHETQYF
few,TRBV2,TRBD1,TRBJ1-1,TGTGCCAGCAGCGGGCTGGGGACAGGGTTCACTGAAGCTTTCTTT,CASSGLGTGFTEAFF
NA,TRBV27,TRBD2,TRBJ2-7,TGTGCCAGCAAAGCGGGGGCCTCCCTCGGCGAGTACTTC,CASKAGASLGEYF
NA,TRBV27,NA,TRBJ1-4,TGTGCCAGCAGTCGCGGGCTAGGTGAAAAACTGTTTTTT,CASSRGLGEKLFF
NA,TRBV7-2,NA,TRBJ1-6,TGTGCCAGCAGCTCGGGGCGGGGCCGTGGGAATAATTCACCCCTCCACTTT,CASSSGRGRGNNSPLHF
NA,TRBV2,NA,TRBJ1-1,TGTGCCAGCAGTGAAGCGCGGTTGGACAGAGATAACACTGAAGCTTTCTTT,CASSEARLDRDNTEAFF
NA,TRBV5-1,TRBD2,TRBJ2-5,TGCGCCAGCAGTGATAGCGGGAGAGGGGGGGAGACCCAGTACTTC,CASSDSGRGGETQYF
NA,TRBV4-2,NA,TRBJ1-2,TGTGCCAGCAGCCAAGATCCCACCGGGGGAGAAAATGGCTACACCTTC,CASSQDPTGGENGYTF
NA,TRBV6-5,TRBD1,TRBJ1-5,TGTGCCAGCAGGCAGGGGGGCAATCAGCCCCAGCATTTT,CASRQGGNQPQHF
NA,TRBV28,NA,TRBJ1-4,NA,CASSSSGESVEKLFF
few,TRBV5-1,NA,TRBJ2-7,TGCGCCAGCAGCTTGGTAGCGACTCAGACCTACGAGCAGTACTTC,CASSLVATQTYEQYF
few,TRBV5-4,NA,TRBJ1-6,TGTGCCAGCAGCTTAGGACCTGGGGAGGATTCACCCCTCCACTTT,CASSLGPGEDSPLHF
NA,TRBV18,NA,TRBJ1-1,TGTGCCAGCTCACCAAATGGGGGCGCGGAAGCTTTCTTT,CASSPNGGAEAFF
few,TRBV5-8,TRBD1,TRBJ2-6,TGTGCCAGCAGCTTCCCAGGGGGCTCCGGGGCCAACGTCCTGACTTTC,CASSFPGGSGANVLTF
few,TRBV28,TRBD1,TRBJ1-2,TGTGCCAGCAGTCTGGGACAGGGTAACTATGGCTACACCTTC,CASSLGQGNYGYTF
NA,TRBV5-6,NA,TRBJ2-1,TGTGCCAGCAGCTTGTCTTCGAGCTCCTACAATGAGCAGTTCTTC,CASSLSSSSYNEQFF
NA,TRBV4-3,TRBD2,TRBJ2-3,TGCGCCAGCAGCCAAGATTGGACTGGCGGTAGCGGGATGACAGATACGCAGTATTTT,CASSQDWTGGSGMTDTQYF
few,TRBV18,TRBD2,TRBJ2-3,TGTGCCAGCTCACCACTCGGGAGGGCCGAAACAGATACGCAGTATTTT,CASSPLGRAETDTQYF
NA,TRBV13,TRBD1,TRBJ1-1,TGTGCCAGCAGCGCACGGGACAGGGGTGGGACTGAAGCTTTCTTT,CASSARDRGGTEAFF
NA,TRBV6-4,TRBD1,TRBJ1-2,TGTGCCAGCAGTGACCCAGGGGGCTATGGCTACACCTTC,CASSDPGGYGYTF
NA,TRBV18,TRBD1,TRBJ1-1,TGTGCCAGCTCACCCCGACAGGGGGGGATCGACACTGAAGCTTTCTTT,CASSPRQGGIDTEAFF
NA,TRBV6-1,NA,TRBJ1-1,TGTGCCAGCAGTGTAGTAGGAGCGAACACTGAAGCTTTCTTT,CASSVVGANTEAFF
NA,TRBV19,NA,TRBJ1-5,TGTGCCAGTAAGTCCGTCGGGGGTCTTGCGCCCCAGCATTTT,CASKSVGGLAPQHF
NA,TRBV9,NA,TRBJ1-2,TGTGCCAGCAGCGTAGGACCTAGGGAGGGGAGAGCTAACTATGGCTACACCTTC,CASSVGPREGRANYGYTF
few,TRBV7-2,NA,TRBJ2-7,TGTGCCAGCAGCTTAGACAGCAACTACGAGCAGTACTTC,CASSLDSNYEQYF
NA,TRBV5-1,NA,TRBJ1-5,TGCGCCAGCAGCCCCGGGGTTTGGGATCCCAATCAGCCCCAGCATTTT,CASSPGVWDPNQPQHF
NA,TRBV18,TRBD1,TRBJ2-3,TGTGCCAGCTCACTAAGCGACAGGGGGAATACGCAGTATTTT,CASSLSDRGNTQYF
NA,TRBV5-4,NA,TRBJ1-1,TGTGCCAGCAGTGCTGGGGCGGGAGACACTGAAGCTTTCTTT,CASSAGAGDTEAFF
NA,TRBV27,TRBD2,TRBJ2-1,TGTGCCAGCAGGCAAGGGGGACTAGCGGCCTCCTCCTACAATGAGCAGTTCTTC,CASRQGGLAASSYNEQFF
NA,TRBV27,NA,TRBJ2-7,TGTGCCAGCAGTTTCACTAGTGGCGAGCAGTACTTC,CASSFTSGEQYF
NA,TRBV19,NA,TRBJ1-3,TGTGCCAGTAGTCCTCGGCGGGGTACCAAGGGCTCTGGAAACACCATATATTTT,CASSPRRGTKGSGNTIYF
few,TRBV11-2,NA,TRBJ1-1,TGTGCCAGCAGCTTAGAAAGGGGCGGCGGCACTGAAGCTTTCTTT,CASSLERGGGTEAFF
once,TRBV4-2,NA,TRBJ2-1,TGTGCCAGCAGCCAGCCCATCAACTTGAACGGTGAGCAGTTCTTC,CASSQPINLNGEQFF
once,TRBV5-4,TRBD2,TRBJ2-1,TGTGCCAGCAGCTTGTGGACTAGCGGGACGGATGAGCAGTTCTTC,CASSLWTSGTDEQFF
NA,TRBV7-2,TRBD1,TRBJ2-7,TGTGCCAGCAGCTCGCAAGGGGGCCAATACGAGCAGTACTTC,CASSSQGGQYEQYF
NA,TRBV19,NA,TRBJ2-5,TGTGCCAGTAGTCCCCGATTAGCCAACCAAGAGACCCAGTACTTC,CASSPRLANQETQYF
NA,TRBV28,TRBD2,TRBJ2-7,TGTGCTGCAGAAGGGACTAGTACCTACGAGCAGTACTTC,CAAEGTSTYEQYF
NA,TRBV6-5,NA,TRBJ2-5,TGTGCCAGCAGACAGTCGGGGAAAGAGACCCAGTACTTC,CASRQSGKETQYF
NA,TRBV29-1,NA,TRBJ2-5,TGCAGCGTTAGGCAGGCATCCCAAGAGACCCAGTACTTC,CSVRQASQETQYF
NA,TRBV27,TRBD1,TRBJ1-5,TGTGCCAGCAGTTCAACCCCCGGGACAGGGAGGTTTGGTGGCAATCAGCCCCAGCATTTT,CASSSTPGTGRFGGNQPQHF
NA,TRBV5-1,TRBD2,TRBJ2-3,TGCGCCAGCAGCTTGAGGGCTAGCGGGAGAGGGTCAGATACGCAGTATTTT,CASSLRASGRGSDTQYF
NA,TRBV11-2,NA,TRBJ2-7,TGTGCCAGCAGCTTAGTGGGGCTCTACGAGCAGTACTTC,CASSLVGLYEQYF
NA,TRBV7-6,TRBD1,TRBJ2-7,TGTGCCAGCAGCACTGAACTCGGACAGGGTTCCTACGAGCAGTACTTC,CASSTELGQGSYEQYF
NA,TRBV7-3,TRBD1,TRBJ2-2,TGTGCCAGCAGCTGGGACAGAGCGAGCGGGGAGCTGTTTTTT,CASSWDRASGELFF
NA,TRBV6-5,TRBD2,TRBJ2-5,TGTGCCAGCAGTTACCGGGGGGGGGAGACCCAGTACTTC,CASSYRGGETQYF
NA,TRBV4-3,TRBD1,TRBJ1-2,TGCGCCAGCAGCCAAGAGGGCCCACAGGGGGCGGGGCCTTATGGCTACACCTTC,CASSQEGPQGAGPYGYTF